This T cell receptor (beta chain) originates from a study of blood T cell repertoires in COVID-19. Study background: There were acute and convalescent COVID-19 samples, and they came from the United States, Italy and Spain. Sources were T cells, B-cell-depleted T cells, or PBMCs; the material itself was cDNA or gDNA.

In the authors' methods: Counts of nucleated cells, estimated from reference gene primer amplification, were obtained. Data came from immunoSEQ multiplex PCR; TCRdb stores just in-frame clones and leaves some out. Clone size and the V and J calls come from that table; the DNA yielded D and trimming. Of over 65,000 clones detected, around 86% appear once; the ten largest clones hold 25% to 35%. This clone was seen once. The receptor comes from a middle-aged man with active or convalescent COVID-19. The sample taken for sequencing was peripheral blood.

In DNA form, the CDR3 reads TGTGCCAGCAGGCCCGGGGGGAGCTCCTATAATTCACCCCTCCACTTT. Translation gives CASRPGGSSYNSPLHF. The chain combines TRBV28 with TRBJ1-6; possible D gene TRBD1, 5 bases. The CDR3 is 16 residues long. Germline CDR1 is MDHEN and CDR2 is SYDVKM. The V end lost 6 bases, the J end lost 0 bases, and 12 bases lay between the germline ends. Together with reference TRBV28 and TRBJ1-6, the CDR3 gives the full variable domain: DVKVTQSSRYLVKRTGEKVFLECVQDMDHENMFWYRQDPGLGLRLIYFSYDVKMKEKGDIPEGYSVSREKKERFSLILESASTNQTSMYLCASRPGGSSYNSPLHFGNGTRLTVT.